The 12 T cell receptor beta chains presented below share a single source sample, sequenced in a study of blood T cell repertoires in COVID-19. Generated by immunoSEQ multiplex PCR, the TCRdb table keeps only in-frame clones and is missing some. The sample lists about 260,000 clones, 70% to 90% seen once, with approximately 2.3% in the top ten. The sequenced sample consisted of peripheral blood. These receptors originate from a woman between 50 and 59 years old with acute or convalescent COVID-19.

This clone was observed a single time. The CDR3 is CASSYGTGGNGYTF. In nucleotides, the CDR3 is TGTGCCAGCAGTTATGGGACAGGGGGTAATGGCTACACCTTC. The rearrangement links TRBV6-5 to TRBJ1-2; 11 bases map to TRBD1. The CDR3 totals 14 residues. V was clipped by 3 bases and J by 6 bases; unmatched bases: 3. Per germline, CDR1 MNHEY and CDR2 SVGAGI.

CDR3 sequence: CASSVDVSGRANEQFF. The CDR3, as DNA: TGTGCCAGCAGCGTAGATGTTAGCGGGAGGGCCAATGAGCAGTTCTTC. The chain uses TRBV9 and TRBJ2-1, with 11 bases lining up with TRBD2. V trimming: 0 bases; J trimming: 6 bases; junction bases outside the gene matches: 5. This CDR3 region has 16 residues. Germline assignment: CDR1 SGDLS and CDR2 YYNGEE.

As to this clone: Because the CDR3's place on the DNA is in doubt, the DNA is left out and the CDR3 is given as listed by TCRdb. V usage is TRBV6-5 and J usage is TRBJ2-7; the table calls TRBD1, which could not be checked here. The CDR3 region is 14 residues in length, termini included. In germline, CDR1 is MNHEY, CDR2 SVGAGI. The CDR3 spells CASILDRLGYEQYF.

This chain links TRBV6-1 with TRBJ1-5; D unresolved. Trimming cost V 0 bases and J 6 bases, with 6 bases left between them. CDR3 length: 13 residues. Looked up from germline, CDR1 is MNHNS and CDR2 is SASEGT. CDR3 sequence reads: CASSEARPQPQHF. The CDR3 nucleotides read TGTGCCAGCAGTGAAGCGCGCCCTCAGCCCCAGCATTTT.

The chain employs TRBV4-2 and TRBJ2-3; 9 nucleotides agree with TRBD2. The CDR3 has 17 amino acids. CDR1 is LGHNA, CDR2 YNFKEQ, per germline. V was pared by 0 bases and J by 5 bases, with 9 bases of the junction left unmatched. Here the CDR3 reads CASSQDSSGTSGDTQYF. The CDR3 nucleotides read TGTGCCAGCAGCCAAGATTCTAGCGGGACTTCGGGAGATACGCAGTATTTT.

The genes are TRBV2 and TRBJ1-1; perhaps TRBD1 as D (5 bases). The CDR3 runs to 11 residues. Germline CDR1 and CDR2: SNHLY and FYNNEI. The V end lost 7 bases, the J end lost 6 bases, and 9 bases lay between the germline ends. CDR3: CASTRDSEAFF. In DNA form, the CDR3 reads TGTGCCAGCACCAGGGACTCTGAAGCTTTCTTT.

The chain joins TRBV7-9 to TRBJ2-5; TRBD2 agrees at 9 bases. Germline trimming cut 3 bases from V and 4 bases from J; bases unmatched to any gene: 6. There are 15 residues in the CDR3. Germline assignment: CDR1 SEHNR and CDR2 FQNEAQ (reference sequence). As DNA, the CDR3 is TGTGCCAGCAGCTTTAAAATAGCGGGAGTAGAGACCCAGTACTTC. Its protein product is CASSFKIAGVETQYF.

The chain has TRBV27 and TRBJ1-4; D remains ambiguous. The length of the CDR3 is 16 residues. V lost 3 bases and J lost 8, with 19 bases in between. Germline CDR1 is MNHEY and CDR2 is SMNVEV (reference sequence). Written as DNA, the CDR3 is TGTGCCAGCAGTTTCATCGTTCGGGTCCTCCGCGAAAAACTGTTTTTT. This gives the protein CASSFIVRVLREKLFF. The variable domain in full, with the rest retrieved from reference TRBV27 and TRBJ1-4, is EAQVTQNPRYLITVTGKKLTVTCSQNMNHEYMSWYRQDPGLGLRQIYYSMNVEVTDKGDVPEGYKVSRKEKRNFPLILESPSPNQTSLYFCASSFIVRVLREKLFFGSGTQLSVL.

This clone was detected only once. CDR3 region: CASSLDRGGQPQHF. The DNA of the CDR3 is TGTGCCAGCAGTCTGGACAGGGGAGGACAGCCCCAGCATTTT. The chain joins TRBV2 to TRBJ1-5; 9 positions agree with TRBD1. V shed 5 bases and J 7 bases; nucleotides not matched to a gene: 6. CDR1 SNHLY and CDR2 FYNNEI come from the germline V gene. The CDR3 has 14 residues.

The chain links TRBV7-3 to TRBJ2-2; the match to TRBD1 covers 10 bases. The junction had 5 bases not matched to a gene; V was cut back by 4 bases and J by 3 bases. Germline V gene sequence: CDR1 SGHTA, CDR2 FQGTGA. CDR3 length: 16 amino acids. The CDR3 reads CASSSRTGGYTGELFF. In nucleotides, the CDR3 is TGTGCCAGCAGCTCCCGGACAGGGGGTTACACCGGGGAGCTGTTTTTT.

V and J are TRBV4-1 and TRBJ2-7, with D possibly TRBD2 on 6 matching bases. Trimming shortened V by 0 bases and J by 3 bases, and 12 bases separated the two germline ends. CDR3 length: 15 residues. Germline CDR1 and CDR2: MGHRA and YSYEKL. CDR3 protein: CASSQDNGRVYEQYF. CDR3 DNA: TGCGCCAGCAGCCAAGATAACGGGAGAGTCTACGAGCAGTACTTC.

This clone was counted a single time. CDR3 bases: TGTGCCAGCAGCTTAGATCGAACAGGGGGTGGCTACACCTTC. It yields the protein CASSLDRTGGGYTF. The chain links TRBV11-2 to TRBJ1-2, with 8 positions matching TRBD1. Germline CDR1 and CDR2: SGHAT and FQNNGV. After removal of 0 bases from V and 7 bases from J, the junction contained 4 bases not matched to a gene. The CDR3 has 14 residues.